The 25 T cell receptor beta chains below come from one sample, sequenced in a study of human thymus T cells. Some clones are missing from TCRdb's copy, which holds only in-frame ones; the method was immunoSEQ multiplex PCR. The table records more than 45,000 clones, nearly 95% of them present only once. The sample consisted of blood. The receptor source for this set is a boy younger than two with a congenital heart defect but otherwise immunologically healthy.

DNA for the CDR3: TGTGCCAGCAGTCCCCGGGGACGACCCAATCAGCCCCAGCATTTT. Translation gives CASSPRGRPNQPQHF. The chain links TRBV27 to TRBJ1-5; D may be TRBD1 (5 bases). The V gene's germline CDR1 is MNHEY and CDR2 SMNVEV (reference sequence). This CDR3 has 15 residues. With 5 bases removed from V and 3 bases from J, the gap between germline ends came to 14 bases.

The CDR3 spells CASSLWRNTEAFF. The CDR3 DNA is TGCGCCAGCAGCTTGTGGCGGAACACTGAAGCTTTCTTT. The chain has TRBV5-1 and TRBJ1-1; no reliable D call. This CDR3 comprises 13 residues. The germline V gene encodes CDR1 SGHRS and CDR2 YFSETQ. Trimming cost V 1 base and J 1 base, with 5 bases left between them. The full variable domain, rest sourced from reference TRBV5-1 and TRBJ1-1, is KAGVTQTPRYLIKTRGQQVTLSCSPISGHRSVSWYQQTPGQGLQFLFEYFSETQRNKGNFPGRFSGRQFSNSRSEMNVSTLELGDSALYLCASSLWRNTEAFFGQGTRLTVV.

The chain links TRBV28 to TRBJ2-2; D gene unclear. Trimming pared 3 bases from V and 7 bases from J, leaving 9 bases between. CDR1 and CDR2 (germline): MDHEN, SYDVKM. The CDR3 is 13 residues long. The CDR3: CASSFPLGGELFF. CDR3 in DNA: TGTGCCAGCAGTTTCCCCCTAGGCGGGGAGCTGTTTTTT.

The V gene is TRBV5-1, the J gene TRBJ2-3, with D uncertain. This CDR3 is 13 amino acids long. Germline CDR1 is SGHRS and CDR2 is YFSETQ. V gave up 7 bases and J gave up 0 bases, with 9 bases separating them. CDR3 nucleotides: TGCGCCAGCGGAGCCTCTAGCACAGATACGCAGTATTTT. Translating gives CASGASSTDTQYF. Filled out from reference TRBV5-1 and TRBJ2-3, the complete variable domain reads KAGVTQTPRYLIKTRGQQVTLSCSPISGHRSVSWYQQTPGQGLQFLFEYFSETQRNKGNFPGRFSGRQFSNSRSEMNVSTLELGDSALYLCASGASSTDTQYFGPGTRLTVL.

The chain employs TRBV7-9 and TRBJ1-1; TRBD1 matches 10 bases. CDR3 length: 17 amino acids. Germline V lookup: CDR1 SEHNR, CDR2 FQNEAQ (reference sequence). Germline trimming cut 7 bases from V and 0 bases from J; bases unmatched to any gene: 11. For the CDR3, the DNA is TGTGCCAGCAAGATAGGGACAGGGGAGCGTTTGAACACTGAAGCTTTCTTT. Translation: CASKIGTGERLNTEAFF.

This clone was observed once. This sequence joins TRBV11-3 and TRBJ2-1, with 10 nucleotides matching TRBD1. CDR1 is SGHNT, CDR2 YENEEA, per germline. CDR3 length: 15 amino acids. Germline trimming cut 5 bases from V and 6 bases from J; bases unmatched to any gene: 7. CDR3 nucleotides: TGTGCCAGCAGCATGGGACAGGGGTCAGGCAATGAGCAGTTCTTC. Amino acid sequence: CASSMGQGSGNEQFF.

The CDR3 spells CASSRSLDRVWGETQYF. Here the CDR3 DNA reads TGTGCCAGCAGCCGTTCACTGGACAGGGTTTGGGGAGAGACCCAGTACTTC. The chain joins TRBV7-9 to TRBJ2-5; 8 bases fit TRBD1. The CDR3 extends over 17 amino acids. The V segment lost 5 bases and the J segment 4 bases; nucleotides outside the gene matches: 15. CDR1 is SEHNR, CDR2 FQNEAQ, per germline (reference sequence).

The rearrangement joins TRBV6-5 to TRBJ2-1; 11 nucleotides align to TRBD2. The CDR3 extends over 16 amino acids. Per the germline V gene, CDR1 is MNHEY and CDR2 is SVGAGI. V shed 2 bases and J 0 bases; nucleotides not matched to a gene: 0. The CDR3 region has the DNA TGTGCCAGCAGTTACACTAGCGGGGGCTCCTACAATGAGCAGTTCTTC. It is translated as CASSYTSGGSYNEQFF.

The chain carries TRBV4-2 and TRBJ1-4; 7 bases agree with TRBD1. Germline CDR1 and CDR2: LGHNA and YNFKEQ. The V gene end was trimmed by 0 bases and the J gene end by 8 bases; junction bases not matched to a gene: 12. The length of the CDR3 is 17 residues. The CDR3 DNA reads TGTGCCAGCAGCCAAGAAAGGGGGCAGCAAAGCCCCGAAAAACTGTTTTTT. This codes for CASSQERGQQSPEKLFF.

The V and J genes are TRBV4-1 and TRBJ1-1; 7 bases line up with TRBD1. Germline values: CDR1 MGHRA, CDR2 YSYEKL. The CDR3 covers 15 residues. Unmatched junction bases numbered 5, after V lost 1 base and J lost 3 bases. CDR3 region: CASSQARGQHTEAFF. The DNA of the CDR3 is TGCGCCAGCAGCCAAGCTAGGGGGCAACACACTGAAGCTTTCTTT.

The chain is built from TRBV6-8 and TRBJ2-5; D gene ambiguous. This CDR3 comprises 14 residues. The V end lost 2 bases, the J end lost 1 base, and 8 bases lay between the germline ends. Germline-derived CDR1 and CDR2 are MNHGY and SAAAGT. The CDR3: CASSYVGIQETQYF. In DNA, the CDR3 is TGTGCCAGCAGTTACGTTGGGATCCAAGAGACCCAGTACTTC.

The V gene is TRBV19, the J gene TRBJ1-3, with TRBD1 identical over 8 bases. With V trimmed by 6 bases and J by 0 bases, 4 bases remained unmatched. CDR1 and CDR2 (germline): LNHDA, SQIVND (reference sequence). This CDR3 is 15 amino acids long. CDR3 residues: CASSWGTGSGNTIYF. The CDR3 bases are TGTGCCAGTAGCTGGGGGACAGGCTCTGGAAACACCATATATTTT. Variable domain in full (rest from reference TRBV19 and TRBJ1-3): DGGITQSPKYLFRKEGQNVTLSCEQNLNHDAMYWYRQDPGQGLRLIYYSQIVNDFQKGDIAEGYSVSREKKESFPLTVTSAQKNPTAFYLCASSWGTGSGNTIYFGEGSWLTVV.

A single count supports this clone. The chain combines TRBV7-9 with TRBJ1-2; 7 positions agree with TRBD1. This CDR3 is 16 amino acids long. CDR1 and CDR2 from the germline V gene are SEHNR and FQNEAQ (reference sequence). The V segment lost 0 bases and the J segment 4 bases; nucleotides outside the gene matches: 8. In DNA form, the CDR3 reads TGTGCCAGCAGCTTAGCGCTCCGAACAGGGGTCTATGGCTACACCTTC. This gives the protein CASSLALRTGVYGYTF.

The rearrangement links TRBV19 to TRBJ2-5; TRBD2 aligns across 7 bases. Germline CDR1 and CDR2: LNHDA and SQIVND (reference sequence). Unmatched junction bases numbered 17, after V lost 2 bases and J lost 2 bases. The CDR3 consists of 19 residues. DNA for the CDR3: TGTGCCAGTAGTATATCTTATACCTTGGTAGCGGGTATACAAGAGACCCAGTACTTC. Encoded protein: CASSISYTLVAGIQETQYF.

This chain joins TRBV6-5 and TRBJ1-1; D uncertain. The CDR3 has 11 amino acids. The germline V gene encodes CDR1 MNHEY and CDR2 SVGAGI. V gave up 7 bases and J gave up 1 base, with 4 bases separating them. Written as DNA, the CDR3 is TGTGCCAGCATCAAGAACACTGAAGCTTTCTTT. This translates into CASIKNTEAFF.

The J gene is TRBJ1-1, the V gene TRBV12-5, with D unresolved. Looked up from germline, CDR1 is LGHNT and CDR2 is FRNRAP. CDR3 length equals 13 residues. V lost 0 bases and J lost 2, with 4 bases in between. The CDR3 coding sequence is TGTGCTAGTGGTTTGGTCCCCAACACTGAAGCTTTCTTT. This gives the protein CASGLVPNTEAFF.

This clone was observed once. The CDR3 protein is CASSLTGGFSYEQYF. CDR3 in DNA: TGTGCCAGCAGTTTGACAGGGGGTTTCTCCTACGAGCAGTACTTC. The V and J genes are TRBV28 and TRBJ2-7, with 9 bases fitting TRBD1. Per germline, CDR1 MDHEN and CDR2 SYDVKM. The CDR3 runs to 15 residues. V lost 3 bases and J lost 0; bases outside the gene matches: 3. The full variable domain, in which reference TRBV28 and TRBJ2-7 provide the parts outside the CDR3, is DVKVTQSSRYLVKRTGEKVFLECVQDMDHENMFWYRQDPGLGLRLIYFSYDVKMKEKGDIPEGYSVSREKKERFSLILESASTNQTSMYLCASSLTGGFSYEQYFGPGTRLTVT.

This chain joins TRBV7-2 and TRBJ1-1; possibly TRBD1 for D (6 bases). Germline V CDR1 and CDR2: SGHTA, FQGNSA. Trimming shortened V by 5 bases and J by 1 base, and 14 bases separated the two germline ends. This CDR3 has 15 amino acids. DNA for the CDR3: TGTGCCAGCAGCCACAGGGCTAGAGGGAACACTGAAGCTTTCTTT. It is translated as CASSHRARGNTEAFF.

The genes are TRBV6-4 and TRBJ2-3; D might be TRBD1 or TRBD2, each matching 5 bases. The CDR3 has 13 residues. The germline V and J ends were trimmed by 6 bases and 2 bases, with 9 bases remaining between them. Germline CDR1 is MRHNA and CDR2 is SNTAGT. The CDR3 nucleotides read TGTGCCAGCAGCAGGGAGATCACAGATACGCAGTATTTT. This gives the protein CASSREITDTQYF.

The V call is TRBV21-1, the J call TRBJ2-1; TRBD2 is taken as the D call from the table, unchecked against the DNA. TRBV21-1 is a listed pseudogene. The CDR3 is 12 residues long. DNA for the CDR3: TGTGCCAGCAGCCCTAGCTACAATGAGCAGTTCTTC. Encoded protein: CASSPSYNEQFF.

This chain joins TRBV28 and TRBJ2-5, with a possible D match to TRBD1 (5 bases). Germline V gene lookup returns CDR1 MDHEN and CDR2 SYDVKM. The length of the CDR3 is 14 residues. V lost 5 bases to trimming and J lost 5 bases, with 15 bases between them. This CDR3 reads CASSPYTGGETQYF. CDR3 DNA: TGTGCCAGCAGTCCTTACACAGGTGGGGAGACCCAGTACTTC.

The J gene is TRBJ1-2, the V gene TRBV28, with D unresolved. There are 13 residues in the CDR3. V was shortened by 4 bases and J by 8 bases, with 14 bases between the two germline ends. Germline values: CDR1 MDHEN, CDR2 SYDVKM. The CDR3 here is CASSSDATSGYTF. CDR3 DNA: TGTGCCAGCAGTTCCGACGCCACGAGCGGCTACACCTTC.

The chain uses TRBV27 and TRBJ2-5, with 9 positions matching TRBD1. Germline V gives CDR1 MNHEY, CDR2 SMNVEV (reference sequence). The CDR3 covers 16 residues. With 3 bases clipped from V and 0 bases from J, the junction kept 5 bases outside the gene matches. The DNA of the CDR3 is TGTGCCAGCAGTTTCGGACAGGGGAAGTACCAAGAGACCCAGTACTTC. Protein sequence: CASSFGQGKYQETQYF.

The rearrangement uses TRBV27 and TRBJ2-3, with 14 bases matching TRBD2. Per the germline V gene, CDR1 is MNHEY and CDR2 is SMNVEV (reference sequence). V was pared by 3 bases and J by 2 bases, with 4 bases of the junction left unmatched. The CDR3 spans 17 residues. CDR3 protein: CASSFPTSGRDTDTQYF. The CDR3 DNA is TGTGCCAGCAGTTTCCCGACTAGCGGGAGGGACACAGATACGCAGTATTTT.

This chain joins TRBV28 and TRBJ2-4; perhaps TRBD2 as D (6 bases). Germline V gene lookup returns CDR1 MDHEN and CDR2 SYDVKM. This CDR3 region has 20 residues. Trimming took 5 bases from V and 0 from J, leaving 26 bases between them. CDR3 in amino acids: CASSLLGGGSLRSAKNIQYF. The CDR3 DNA sequence: TGTGCCAGCAGTCTCCTCGGGGGAGGCTCCTTACGTTCAGCCAAAAACATTCAGTACTTC.